The entry that follows covers one T cell receptor (beta chain) sequence. These data are taken from a study of human T cells and chemical hapten exposure. Time point specified: pre-sensitization, week 0. As to treatment: therapeutic diphenylcyclopropenone sensitization with weekly scalp DPC. Unique molecular identifiers were affixed to discrete cDNA molecules within the library. TCRdb analysed the RACE reads with MiXCR anew, one entry per CDR3 protein. This sample carries around 250,000 distinct CDR3 sequences, about 8.6% of them seen once, and the ten largest clones take about 2.5%. This TCR came from a woman aged 40 to 49 with alopecia areata. Some clones in this sample may be carry-over from other donors' samples. The specimen comprised whole blood, sampled in connection with sensitization to the hapten diphenylcyclopropenone (DPC).

CDR3 DNA sequence: TGTGCCAGCTCACGGCAGGGCTTAAACACCATATATTTT. Its protein product is CASSRQGLNTIYF. This sequence joins TRBV12-3 or TRBV12-4 and TRBJ1-3; possible D gene TRBD1, 5 bases. CDR3 length: 13 residues. Deletions cut 8 bases from V and 6 bases from J, with 14 bases between.